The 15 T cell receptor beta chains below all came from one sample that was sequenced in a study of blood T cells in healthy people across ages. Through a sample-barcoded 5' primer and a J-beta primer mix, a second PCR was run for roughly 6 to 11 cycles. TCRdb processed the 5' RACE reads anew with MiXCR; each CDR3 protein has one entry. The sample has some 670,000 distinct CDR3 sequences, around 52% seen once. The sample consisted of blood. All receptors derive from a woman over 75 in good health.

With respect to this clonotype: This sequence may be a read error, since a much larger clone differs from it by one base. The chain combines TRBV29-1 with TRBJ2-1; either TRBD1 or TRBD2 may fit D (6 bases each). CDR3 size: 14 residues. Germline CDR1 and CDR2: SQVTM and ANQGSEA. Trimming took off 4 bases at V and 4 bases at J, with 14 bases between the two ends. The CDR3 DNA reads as TGCAGCGTTGTGAGGGGGGTGGCATACAATGAGCAGTTCTTC. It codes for CSVVRGVAYNEQFF.

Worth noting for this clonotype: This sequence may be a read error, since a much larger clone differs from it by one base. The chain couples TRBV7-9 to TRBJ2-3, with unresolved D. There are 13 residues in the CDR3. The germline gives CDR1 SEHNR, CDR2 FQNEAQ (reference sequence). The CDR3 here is CAGSVGFTDTQYF. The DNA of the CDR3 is TGTGCCGGCAGCGTAGGATTCACAGATACGCAGTATTTT. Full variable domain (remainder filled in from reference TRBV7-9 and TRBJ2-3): DTGVSQNPRHKITKRGQNVTFRCDPISEHNRLYWYRQTLGQGPEFLTYFQNEAQLEKSRLLSDRFSAERPKGSFSTLEIQRTEQGDSAMYLCAGSVGFTDTQYFGPGTRLTVL.

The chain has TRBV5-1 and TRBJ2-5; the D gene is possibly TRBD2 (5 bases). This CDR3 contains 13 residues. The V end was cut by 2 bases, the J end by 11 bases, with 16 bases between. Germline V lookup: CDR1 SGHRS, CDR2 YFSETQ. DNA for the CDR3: TGCGCCAGCAGCTTTAGCGCCCAGAATGAGCAGTACTTC. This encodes CASSFSAQNEQYF.

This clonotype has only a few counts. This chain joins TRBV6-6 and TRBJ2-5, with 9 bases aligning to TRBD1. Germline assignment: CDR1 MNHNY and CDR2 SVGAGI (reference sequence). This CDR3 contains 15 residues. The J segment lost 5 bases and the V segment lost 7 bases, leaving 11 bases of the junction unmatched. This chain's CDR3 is CASKVPTGGGETQYF. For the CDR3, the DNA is TGTGCCAGCAAGGTCCCGACAGGGGGTGGGGAGACCCAGTACTTC.

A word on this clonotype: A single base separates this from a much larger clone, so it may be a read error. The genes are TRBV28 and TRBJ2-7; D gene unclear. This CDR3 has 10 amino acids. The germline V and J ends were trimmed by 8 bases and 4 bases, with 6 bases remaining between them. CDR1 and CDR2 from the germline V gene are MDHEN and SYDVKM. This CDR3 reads CASGKYEQYF. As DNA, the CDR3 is TGTGCCAGCGGAAAGTACGAGCAGTACTTC.

The DNA for the CDR3 is TGTGCCAGCAGTGTCACGTCCAACGGGGAGCTGTTTTTT. The encoded protein is CASSVTSNGELFF. This chain connects TRBV12-3 or TRBV12-4 to TRBJ2-2; no clear D. V gave up 5 bases and J gave up 7 bases, with 11 bases separating them. The CDR3 runs to 13 residues.

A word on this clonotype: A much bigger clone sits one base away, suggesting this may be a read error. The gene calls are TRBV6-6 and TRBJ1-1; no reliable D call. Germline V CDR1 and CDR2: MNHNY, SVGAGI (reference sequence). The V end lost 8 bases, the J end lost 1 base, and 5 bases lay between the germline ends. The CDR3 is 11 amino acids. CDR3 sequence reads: CASLRNTEAFF. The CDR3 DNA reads TGTGCCAGCCTAAGGAACACTGAAGCTTTCTTT.

Written as DNA, the CDR3 is TGTGCCAGCAGCTCCCCCCAACTAGCGGAGTACAATGAGCAGTTCTTC. Residues: CASSSPQLAEYNEQFF. The gene calls are TRBV11-2 and TRBJ2-1; 8 bases align to TRBD2. CDR3 length equals 16 residues. The germline CDR1 and CDR2 sequences are SGHAT and FQNNGV. With V trimmed by 4 bases and J by 4 bases, 9 bases remained unmatched.

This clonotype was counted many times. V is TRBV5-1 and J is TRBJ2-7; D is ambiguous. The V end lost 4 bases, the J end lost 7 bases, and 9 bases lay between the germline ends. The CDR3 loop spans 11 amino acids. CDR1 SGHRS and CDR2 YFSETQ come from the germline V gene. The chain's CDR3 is CASSPGWEQYF. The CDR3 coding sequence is TGCGCCAGCAGCCCCGGCTGGGAGCAGTACTTC.

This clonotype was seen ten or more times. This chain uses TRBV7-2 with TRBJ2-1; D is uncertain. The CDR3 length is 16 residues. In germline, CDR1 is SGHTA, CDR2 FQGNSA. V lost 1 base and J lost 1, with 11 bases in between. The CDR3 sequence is CASSLVLQPSYNEQFF. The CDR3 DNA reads TGTGCCAGCAGCTTAGTACTCCAGCCGTCCTACAATGAGCAGTTCTTC.

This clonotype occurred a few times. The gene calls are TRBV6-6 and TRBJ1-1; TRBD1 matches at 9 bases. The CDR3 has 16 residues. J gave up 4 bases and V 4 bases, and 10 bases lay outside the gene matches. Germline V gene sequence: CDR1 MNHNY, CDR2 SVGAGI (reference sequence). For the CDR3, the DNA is TGTGCCAGCAGTTCCCGACTAACAGGGGGCGTCACTGAAGCTTTCTTT. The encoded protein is CASSSRLTGGVTEAFF.

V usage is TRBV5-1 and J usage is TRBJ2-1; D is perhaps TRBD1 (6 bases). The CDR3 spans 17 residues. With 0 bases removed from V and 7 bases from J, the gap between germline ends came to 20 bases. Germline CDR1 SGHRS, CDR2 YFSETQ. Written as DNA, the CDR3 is TGCGCCAGCAGCTTGGTGGGCGCATTTGGGGGCGTAAATGAGCAGTTCTTC. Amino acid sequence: CASSLVGAFGGVNEQFF. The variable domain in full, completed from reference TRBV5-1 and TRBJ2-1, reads KAGVTQTPRYLIKTRGQQVTLSCSPISGHRSVSWYQQTPGQGLQFLFEYFSETQRNKGNFPGRFSGRQFSNSRSEMNVSTLELGDSALYLCASSLVGAFGGVNEQFFGPGTRLTVL.

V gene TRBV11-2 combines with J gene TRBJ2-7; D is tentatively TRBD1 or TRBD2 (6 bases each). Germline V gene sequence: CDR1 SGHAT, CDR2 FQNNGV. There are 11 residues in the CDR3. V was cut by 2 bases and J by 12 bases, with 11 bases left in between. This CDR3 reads CASSLTEGGYF. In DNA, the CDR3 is TGTGCCAGCAGCTTAACCGAGGGGGGGTACTTC.

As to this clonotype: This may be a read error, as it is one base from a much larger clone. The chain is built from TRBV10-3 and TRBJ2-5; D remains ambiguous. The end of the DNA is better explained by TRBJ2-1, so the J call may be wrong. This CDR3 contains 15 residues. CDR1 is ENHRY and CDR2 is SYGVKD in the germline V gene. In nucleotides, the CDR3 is TGTGCCATCAGCAACCCACAGATTCCCCAAGAGACCCAGTTCTTC. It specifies CAISNPQIPQETQFF.

The CDR3 reads CASSQDQPGDIQYF. CDR3 sequence (DNA): TGCGCCAGCAGCCAAGATCAGCCTGGGGACATTCAGTACTTC. The rearrangement uses TRBV4-1 and TRBJ2-4; no firm D call. Germline CDR1 MGHRA, CDR2 YSYEKL. CDR3 length equals 14 residues. V shed 0 bases and J shed 8 bases, with 11 bases lying between them.